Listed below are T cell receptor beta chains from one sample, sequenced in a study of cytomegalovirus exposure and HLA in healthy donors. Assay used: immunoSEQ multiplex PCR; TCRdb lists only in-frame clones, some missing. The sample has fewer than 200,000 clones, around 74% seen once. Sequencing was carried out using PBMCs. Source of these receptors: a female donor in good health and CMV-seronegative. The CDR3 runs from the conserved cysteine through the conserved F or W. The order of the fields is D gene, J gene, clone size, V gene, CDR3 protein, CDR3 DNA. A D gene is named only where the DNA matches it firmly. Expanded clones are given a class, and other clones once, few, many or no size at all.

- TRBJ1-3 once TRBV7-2 CASSLGSGAGNTIYF TGTGCCAGCAGCTTAGGTTCAGGGGCTGGAAACACCATATATTTT
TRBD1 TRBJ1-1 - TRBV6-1 CASSEVGRGSTEAFF TGTGCCAGCAGTGAAGTAGGCAGGGGGTCCACTGAAGCTTTCTTT
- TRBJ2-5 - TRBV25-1 CASSGSGAAGWETQYF TGTGCCAGCAGTGGGTCAGGGGCAGCCGGATGGGAGACCCAGTACTTC
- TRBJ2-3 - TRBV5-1 CASSMSGDTQYF TGCGCCAGCAGTATGTCGGGAGATACGCAGTATTTT
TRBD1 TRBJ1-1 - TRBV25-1 CASSWAGGMNTEAFF TGTGCCAGCAGTTGGGCAGGGGGCATGAACACTGAAGCTTTCTTT
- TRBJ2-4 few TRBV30 CAWSPGENIQYF TGTGCCTGGAGTCCGGGGGAAAACATTCAGTACTTC
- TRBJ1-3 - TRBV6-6 CASSYSTSGNTIYF TGTGCCAGCAGTTACTCGACTTCTGGAAACACCATATATTTT
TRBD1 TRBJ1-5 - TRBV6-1 CASILTGFSNQPQHF TGTGCCAGCATCCTGACAGGGTTTAGCAATCAGCCCCAGCATTTT
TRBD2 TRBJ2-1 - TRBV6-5 CASSYHGGGSYNEQFF TGTGCCAGCAGTTACCATGGGGGAGGGTCCTACAATGAGCAGTTCTTC
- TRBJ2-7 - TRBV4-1 CASSQGQGGQYEQYF TGCGCCAGCAGCCAAGGTCAGGGAGGTCAGTACGAGCAGTACTTC
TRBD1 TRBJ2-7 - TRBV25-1 CASIGDRPYEQYF TGTGCCAGCATAGGGGACAGGCCCTACGAGCAGTACTTC
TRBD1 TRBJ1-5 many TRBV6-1 CASSGLTGGNQPQHF TGTGCCAGCAGTGGCTTGACAGGGGGCAATCAGCCCCAGCATTTT
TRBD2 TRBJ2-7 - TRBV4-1 CASSQSGGSSYEQYF TGCGCCAGCAGCCAAAGCGGGGGTAGCTCCTACGAGCAGTACTTC
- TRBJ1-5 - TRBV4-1 CASSQDMRAGNQPQHF TGCGCCAGCAGCCAAGATATGAGGGCAGGCAATCAGCCCCAGCATTTT
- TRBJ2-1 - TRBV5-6 CASSPGGQERNEQFF TGTGCCAGCAGCCCCGGGGGGCAGGAAAGGAATGAGCAGTTCTTC
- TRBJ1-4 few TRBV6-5 CASSPTAMNEKLFF TGTGCCAGCAGCCCGACAGCCATGAATGAAAAACTGTTTTTT
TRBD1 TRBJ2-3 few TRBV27 CASSFILGTGVDTQYF TGTGCCAGCAGTTTTATTTTGGGGACAGGGGTAGATACGCAGTATTTT
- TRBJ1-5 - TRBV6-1 CASSEYPPRAGASQPQHF TGTGCCAGCAGTGAATACCCCCCAAGGGCAGGGGCGTCTCAGCCCCAGCATTTT
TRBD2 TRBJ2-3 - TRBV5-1 CASSLDPGGTQYF TGCGCCAGCAGCTTGGACCCCGGGGGGACGCAGTATTTT
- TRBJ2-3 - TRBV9 CASSVGASTDTQYF TGTGCCAGCAGCGTAGGAGCTAGCACAGATACGCAGTATTTT
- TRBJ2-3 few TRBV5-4 CASSLNTVSDTQYF TGTGCCAGCAGCTTGAACACCGTTTCAGATACGCAGTATTTT
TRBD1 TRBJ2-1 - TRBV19 CASSILTGVVPRGQFF TGTGCCAGTAGTATCCTCACAGGGGTAGTTCCCCGTGGTCAGTTCTTC
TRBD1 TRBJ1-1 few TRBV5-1 CATGEGGDFTEAFF TGCGCCACCGGGGAAGGGGGCGACTTCACTGAAGCTTTCTTT
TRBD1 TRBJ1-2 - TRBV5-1 CASSQGQGILSYGYTF TGCGCCAGCAGCCAGGGACAGGGTATCCTCTCATATGGCTACACCTTC
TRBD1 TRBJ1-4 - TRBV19 CASSRRQGNEKLFF TGTGCCAGTAGCCGGAGACAGGGAAATGAAAAACTGTTTTTT
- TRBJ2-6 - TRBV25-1 CASSPRISGANVLTF TGTGCCAGCAGTCCGAGGATCTCTGGGGCCAACGTCCTGACTTTC
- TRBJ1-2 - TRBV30 CAWSVRVDDGYTF TGTGCCTGGAGTGTACGGGTTGACGATGGCTACACCTTC
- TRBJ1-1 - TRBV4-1 CASSQGKSRGMNTEAFF TGCGCCAGCAGCCAAGGCAAGAGTCGAGGGATGAACACTGAAGCTTTCTTT
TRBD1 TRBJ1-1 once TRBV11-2 CASSSYGTGARNTEAFF TGTGCCAGCAGCTCCTATGGGACAGGGGCGAGGAACACTGAAGCTTTCTTT
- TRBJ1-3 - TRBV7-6 CASSQPQGAGNTIYF TGTGCCAGCAGCCAACCCCAGGGCGCCGGAAACACCATATATTTT
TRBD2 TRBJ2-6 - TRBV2 CASSAIGTTPSGANVLTF TGTGCCAGCAGTGCGATAGGGACTACTCCTTCTGGGGCCAACGTCCTGACTTTC
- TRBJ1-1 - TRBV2 CASRATGLADMNTEAFF TGTGCCAGCAGAGCGACAGGATTGGCCGACATGAACACTGAAGCTTTCTTT
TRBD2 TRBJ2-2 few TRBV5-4 CASRPTSGSTGELFF TGTGCCAGCAGGCCGACTAGCGGGAGCACCGGGGAGCTGTTTTTT
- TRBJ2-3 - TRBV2 CASSEGAQWTQYF TGTGCCAGCAGTGAAGGGGCCCAGTGGACGCAGTATTTT
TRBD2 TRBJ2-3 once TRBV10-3 CAIREGGGGTDTQYF TGTGCCATCCGGGAGGGAGGGGGGGGCACAGATACGCAGTATTTT
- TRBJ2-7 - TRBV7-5 CVRSEVLRCRTHRLYEQYF TGTGTCAGAAGCGAGGTCCTCCGTTGTCGGACTCACCGCTTGTACGAGCAGTACTTC
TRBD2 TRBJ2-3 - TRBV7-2 CASSIGLAGGTDTQYF TGTGCCAGCAGCATCGGTCTAGCGGGAGGAACAGATACGCAGTATTTT
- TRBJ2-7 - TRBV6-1 CALQRAATTYEQYF TGTGCCCTCCAGAGGGCAGCCACAACCTACGAGCAGTACTTC
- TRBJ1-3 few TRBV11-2 CASSLTPTTGNTIYF TGTGCCAGCAGTCTAACCCCCACTACTGGAAACACCATATATTTT
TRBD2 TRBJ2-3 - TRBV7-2 CASSLVGLAGGIPDTQYF TGTGCCAGCAGCTTAGTTGGTCTAGCGGGAGGAATCCCAGATACGCAGTATTTT
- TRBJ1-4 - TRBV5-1 CASSMGTANEKLFF TGCGCCAGCAGCATGGGGACTGCGAATGAAAAACTGTTTTTT
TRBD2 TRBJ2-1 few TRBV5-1 CASRTSGENNEQFF TGCGCCAGTCGAACTAGCGGGGAAAACAATGAGCAGTTCTTC
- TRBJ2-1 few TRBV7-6 CASSLGGTPNEQFF TGTGCCAGCAGCTTAGGGGGGACACCTAATGAGCAGTTCTTC
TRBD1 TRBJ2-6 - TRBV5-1 CASSPDRKSSGANGLTF TGCGCCAGCAGCCCGGACAGGAAAAGCTCTGGGGCCAACGGCCTGACTTTC
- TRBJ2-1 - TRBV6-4 CASSGSAGLTTNEQFF TGTGCCAGCAGTGGGAGCGCGGGACTCACTACCAATGAGCAGTTCTTC
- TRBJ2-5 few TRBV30 CAWGAGGQETQYF TGTGCCTGGGGGGCCGGGGGACAAGAGACCCAGTACTTC
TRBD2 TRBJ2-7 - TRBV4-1 CASSQDKASGGSSYEQYF TGCGCCAGCAGCCAAGACAAGGCTAGCGGGGGAAGCTCCTACGAGCAGTACTTC
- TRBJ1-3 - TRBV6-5 CASSYSIGDTIYF TGTGCCAGCAGTTACTCGATCGGGGACACCATATATTTT
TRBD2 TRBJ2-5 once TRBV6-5 CASRMTSGSPETQYF TGTGCCAGCAGGATGACTAGCGGGAGCCCAGAGACCCAGTACTTC